This T cell receptor beta chain was profiled in a study of blood T cell repertoires in COVID-19. Study as a whole: COVID-19 samples, acute and convalescent, were from the United States, Italy and Spain.

Germline values: CDR1 MGHDK, CDR2 SYGVNS. The CDR3 runs to 15 residues. The V gene end was trimmed by 5 bases and the J gene end by 0 bases; junction bases not matched to a gene: 7. Under the authors' procedure: Amplification of reference gene primers provided the estimated nucleated cell counts. Only in-frame clones appear in the TCRdb table, and some are missing; sequencing was by immunoSEQ multiplex PCR. V and J calls and clone size are copied from that table; D and trimming were computed from the DNA. This table holds a few hundred thousand clones, about 80% found once. Sequenced material: peripheral blood. The receptor comes from a man older than 75 with acute or convalescent COVID-19. The V call is TRBV25-1, the J call TRBJ2-7, with 7 positions matching TRBD1. Here the CDR3 reads CASSSSRDSSYEQYF. The CDR3 DNA is TGTGCCAGCAGTTCAAGCCGGGACAGCTCCTACGAGCAGTACTTC.